This T cell receptor (beta chain) was obtained from a study of radiation and T cells in renal cell carcinoma. Study background: Nephrectomy followed 15 Gy stereotactic body radiation by 4 weeks.

Time point meaning: blood 2 weeks post-SBRT. The treatment here: 15 Gy SBRT to primary tumor, nephrectomy 4 weeks later. The patient's renal cell carcinoma had clear cell pathology. Trimming removed 1 base from V and 0 bases from J, with 10 bases in between. CDR1 and CDR2 from the germline V gene are SGHNT and YENEEA. The CDR3 is made up of 15 amino acids. The method was immunoSEQ multiplex PCR; TCRdb's version includes in-frame clones alone and lacks a portion of them. The sample has 100,000 to 150,000 clones; 70% to 90% are singletons. The sample in question was blood, obtained from a patient whose treatment included radiotherapy and nephrectomy. The rearrangement joins TRBV11-3 to TRBJ2-7; D is perhaps TRBD2 (5 bases). The receptor was derived from a woman between 70 and 85 years old with renal cell carcinoma. The CDR3 DNA is TGTGCCAGCAGCTTAGGAGGGAGCCACTCCTACGAGCAGTACTTC. It encodes CASSLGGSHSYEQYF. The full variable domain, in which reference TRBV11-3 and TRBJ2-7 provide the parts outside the CDR3, is EAGVVQSPRYKIIEKKQPVAFWCNPISGHNTLYWYLQNLGQGPELLIRYENEEAVDDSQLPKDRFSAERLKGVDSTLKIQPAELGDSAVYLCASSLGGSHSYEQYFGPGTRLTVT.